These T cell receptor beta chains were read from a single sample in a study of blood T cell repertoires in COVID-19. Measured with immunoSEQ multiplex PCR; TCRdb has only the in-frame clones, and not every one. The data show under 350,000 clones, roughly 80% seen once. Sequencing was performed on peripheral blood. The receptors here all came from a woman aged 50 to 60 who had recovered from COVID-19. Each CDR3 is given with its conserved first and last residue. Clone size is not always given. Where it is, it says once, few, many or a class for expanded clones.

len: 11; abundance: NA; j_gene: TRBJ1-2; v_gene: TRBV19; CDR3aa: CASKQGGGYTF
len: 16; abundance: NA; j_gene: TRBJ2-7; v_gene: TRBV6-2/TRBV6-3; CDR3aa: CASSYSGGRGNYEQYF
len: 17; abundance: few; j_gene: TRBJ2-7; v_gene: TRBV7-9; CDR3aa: CASSLPNFAGQGAEQYF
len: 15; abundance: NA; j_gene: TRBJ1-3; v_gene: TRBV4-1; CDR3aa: CASSQEGALGNTIYF
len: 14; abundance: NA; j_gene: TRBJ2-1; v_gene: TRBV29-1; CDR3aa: CSVPLAGGPSEQFF
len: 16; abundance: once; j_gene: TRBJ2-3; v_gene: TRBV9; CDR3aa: CASSSRSGAKTDTQYF
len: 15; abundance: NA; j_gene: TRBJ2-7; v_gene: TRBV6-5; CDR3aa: CASSLGRGQESEQYF
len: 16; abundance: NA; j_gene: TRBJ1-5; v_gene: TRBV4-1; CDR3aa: CASSQPQGASNQPQHF
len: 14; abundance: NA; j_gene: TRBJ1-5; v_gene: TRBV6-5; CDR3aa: CASSSPRGNQPQHF
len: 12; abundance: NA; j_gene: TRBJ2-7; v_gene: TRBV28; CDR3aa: CASRTGGYEQYF
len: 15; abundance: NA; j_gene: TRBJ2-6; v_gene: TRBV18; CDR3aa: CASSPGGAGANVLTF
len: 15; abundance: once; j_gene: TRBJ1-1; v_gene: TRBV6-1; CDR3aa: CASSEGGTEHLKAFF
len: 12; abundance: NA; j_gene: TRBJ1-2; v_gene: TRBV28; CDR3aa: CASSPGIGGYTF
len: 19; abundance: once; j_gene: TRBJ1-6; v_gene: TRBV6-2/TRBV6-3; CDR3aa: CASSQELDRVGSYNSPLHF
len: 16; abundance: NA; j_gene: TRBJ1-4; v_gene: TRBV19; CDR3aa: CASSTQSQGVFEKLFF
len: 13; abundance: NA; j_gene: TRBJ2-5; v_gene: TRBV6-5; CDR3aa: CASSTDRVKTQYF
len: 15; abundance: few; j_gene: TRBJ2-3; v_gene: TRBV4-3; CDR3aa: CASSQGRVTADTQYF
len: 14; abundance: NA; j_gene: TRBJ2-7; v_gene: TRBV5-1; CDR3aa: CASSPLQVLYEQYF
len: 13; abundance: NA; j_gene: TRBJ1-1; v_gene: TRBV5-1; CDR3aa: CASSYGLNTEAFF
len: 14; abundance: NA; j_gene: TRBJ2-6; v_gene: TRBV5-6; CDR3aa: CASSGSSGANVLTF
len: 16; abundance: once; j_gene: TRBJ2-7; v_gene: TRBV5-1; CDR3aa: CASSLGPGQGEYEQYF
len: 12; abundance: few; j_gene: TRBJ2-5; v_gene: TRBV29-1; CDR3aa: CSQRDTQETQYF
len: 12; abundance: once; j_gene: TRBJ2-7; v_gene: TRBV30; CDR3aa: CAWAGDSYEQYF
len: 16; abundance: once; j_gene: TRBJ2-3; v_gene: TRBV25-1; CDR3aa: CASSGGEWDSTDTQYF
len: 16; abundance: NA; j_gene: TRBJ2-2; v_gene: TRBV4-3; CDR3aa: CASSRKGGGSTGELFF
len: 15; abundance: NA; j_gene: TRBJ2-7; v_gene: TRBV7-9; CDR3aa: CASSRGGTGTLEQYF
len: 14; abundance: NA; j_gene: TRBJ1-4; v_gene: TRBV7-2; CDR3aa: CASSLAGVGEKLFF
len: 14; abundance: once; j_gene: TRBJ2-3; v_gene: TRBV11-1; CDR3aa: CASSPTTGGNTQYF
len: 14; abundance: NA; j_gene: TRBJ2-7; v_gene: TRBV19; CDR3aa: CASSGGRGSYEQYF
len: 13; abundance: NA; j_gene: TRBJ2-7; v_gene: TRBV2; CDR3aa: CASRGAGVSEQYF
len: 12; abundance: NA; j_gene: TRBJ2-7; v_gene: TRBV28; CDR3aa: CARTGSTYEQYF
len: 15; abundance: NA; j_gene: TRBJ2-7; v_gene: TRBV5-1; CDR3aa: CASSFLQGSQYEQYF
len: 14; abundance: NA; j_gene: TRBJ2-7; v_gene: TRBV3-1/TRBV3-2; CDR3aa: CASSQDGAGSAQYF
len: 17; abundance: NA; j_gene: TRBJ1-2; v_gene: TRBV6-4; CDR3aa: CASSDSGTGEEYRGYTF
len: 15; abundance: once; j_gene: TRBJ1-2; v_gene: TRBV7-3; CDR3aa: CASSSGTGGARGYTF
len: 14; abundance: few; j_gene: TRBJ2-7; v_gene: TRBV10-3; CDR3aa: CATQDRVISYEQYF
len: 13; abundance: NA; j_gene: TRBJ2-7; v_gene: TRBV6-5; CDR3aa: CASSYRGPYEQYF
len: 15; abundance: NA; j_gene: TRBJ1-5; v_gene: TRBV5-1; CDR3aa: CASSDGHEGNQPQHF
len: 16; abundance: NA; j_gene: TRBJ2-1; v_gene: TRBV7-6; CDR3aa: CASSLGALQSYNEQFF
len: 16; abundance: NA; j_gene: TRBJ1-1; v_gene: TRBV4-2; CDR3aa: CASSQDLEGRRTEAFF
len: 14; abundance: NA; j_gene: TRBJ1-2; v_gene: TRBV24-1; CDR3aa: CATSATQGSKGYTF
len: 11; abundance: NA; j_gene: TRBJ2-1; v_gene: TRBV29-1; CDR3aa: CSVTTYNEQFF
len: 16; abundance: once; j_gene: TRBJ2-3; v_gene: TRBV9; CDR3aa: CASSVGGGDLAGTQYF
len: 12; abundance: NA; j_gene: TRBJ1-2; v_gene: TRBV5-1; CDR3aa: CASSPQGRGYTF
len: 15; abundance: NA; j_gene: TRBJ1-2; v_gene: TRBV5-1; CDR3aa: CASSPGLGTGHGYTF
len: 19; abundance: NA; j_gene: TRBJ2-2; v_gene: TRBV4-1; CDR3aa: CASSQDDFLAGGPAGELFF
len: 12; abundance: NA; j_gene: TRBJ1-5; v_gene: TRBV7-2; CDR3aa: CASSLDFGPQHF
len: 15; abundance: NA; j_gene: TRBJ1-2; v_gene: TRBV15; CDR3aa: CATSRDSFGKQEDTF
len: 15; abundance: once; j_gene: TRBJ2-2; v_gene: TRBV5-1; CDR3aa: CASSLTETNTGELFF
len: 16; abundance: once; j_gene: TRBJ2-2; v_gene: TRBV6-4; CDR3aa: CASTPDGVANTGELFF
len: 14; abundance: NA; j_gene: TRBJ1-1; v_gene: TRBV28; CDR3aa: CASIPHDRGLRAFF
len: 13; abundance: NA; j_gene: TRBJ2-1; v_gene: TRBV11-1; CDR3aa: CASSSAQTGSQFF